This T cell receptor beta chain is drawn from a study of blood T cell repertoires in COVID-19. Study context: Some COVID-19 samples were acute and others convalescent; all came from the United States, Italy and Spain. In each case, the material was cDNA or gDNA derived from T cells, B-cell-depleted T cells, or PBMCs.

Trimming cost V 3 bases and J 8 bases, with 14 bases left between them. The CDR3 runs to 14 residues. The germline CDR1 and CDR2 sequences are SGHNT and YENEEA. In the source study's methods: Amplification of reference gene primers was used by the study to estimate nucleated cell counts. TCRdb keeps only in-frame clones here, not all; method: immunoSEQ multiplex PCR. V and J calls and clone size come straight from that table; D and trimming were deduced from the DNA. The sample has a few hundred thousand clones, about 85% seen once; the top ten hold less than 4.5%. Sample: peripheral blood. This chain links TRBV11-3 with TRBJ2-1; tentative D call: TRBD2 (5 bases). The source is a man aged 18 to 29 with active or convalescent COVID-19. In DNA form, the CDR3 reads TGTGCCAGCAGCTTGGGCTCCGGGAAGGATGAGCAGTTCTTC. Translating gives CASSLGSGKDEQFF. Looking up the rest from reference TRBV11-3 and TRBJ2-1 gives the full variable domain: EAGVVQSPRYKIIEKKQPVAFWCNPISGHNTLYWYLQNLGQGPELLIRYENEEAVDDSQLPKDRFSAERLKGVDSTLKIQPAELGDSAVYLCASSLGSGKDEQFFGPGTRLTVL.